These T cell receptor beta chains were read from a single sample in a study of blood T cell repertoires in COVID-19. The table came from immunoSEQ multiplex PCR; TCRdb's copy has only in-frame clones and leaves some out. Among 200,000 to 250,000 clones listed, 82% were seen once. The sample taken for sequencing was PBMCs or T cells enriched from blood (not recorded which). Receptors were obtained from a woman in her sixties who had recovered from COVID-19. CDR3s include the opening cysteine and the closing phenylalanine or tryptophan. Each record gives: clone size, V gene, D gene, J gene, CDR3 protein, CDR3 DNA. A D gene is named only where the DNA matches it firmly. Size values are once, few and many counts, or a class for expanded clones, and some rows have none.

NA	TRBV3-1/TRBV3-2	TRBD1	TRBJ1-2	CASSQVGQRPGRYTF	TGTGCCAGCAGCCAAGTGGGACAGAGGCCTGGGCGCTACACCTTC
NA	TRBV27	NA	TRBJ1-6	CASSQRPGGPSSYNSPLHF	TGTGCCAGCAGCCAGAGGCCGGGGGGGCCCAGCTCCTATAATTCACCCCTCCACTTT
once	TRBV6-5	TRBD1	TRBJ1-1	CASSDTGDFEAFF	TGTGCCAGCAGCGATACAGGGGATTTTGAAGCTTTCTTT
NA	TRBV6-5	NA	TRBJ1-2	CASSYPGDPYGYTF	TGTGCCAGCAGTTACCCGGGGGATCCCTATGGCTACACCTTC
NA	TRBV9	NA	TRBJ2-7	CASSVAVFPDEQYF	TGTGCCAGCAGCGTAGCCGTCTTCCCCGACGAGCAGTACTTC
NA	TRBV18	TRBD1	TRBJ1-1	CASSPGQGAWDTEAFF	TGTGCCAGCTCACCTGGACAGGGGGCGTGGGACACTGAAGCTTTCTTT
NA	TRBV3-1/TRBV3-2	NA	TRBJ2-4	CASSQEAPGNIQYF	TGTGCCAGCAGCCAAGAGGCCCCTGGAAACATTCAGTACTTC
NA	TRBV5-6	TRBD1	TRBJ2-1	CASSLLSGGAYNEQFF	TGTGCCAGCAGCTTACTGTCAGGGGGCGCCTACAATGAGCAGTTCTTC
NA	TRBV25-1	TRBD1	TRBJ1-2	CASSVFSGTGRPYGYTF	TGTGCCAGCAGTGTCTTCTCCGGGACAGGGCGCCCGTATGGCTACACCTTC
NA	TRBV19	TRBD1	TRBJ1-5	CAGASRGGNQPQHF	TGTGCCGGCGCGAGCAGGGGGGGCAATCAGCCCCAGCATTTT
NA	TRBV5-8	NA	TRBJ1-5	CASSVTGDQPQHF	TGTGCCAGCAGCGTGACAGGAGATCAGCCCCAGCATTTT
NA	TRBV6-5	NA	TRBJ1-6	CASNREQYSPLHF	TGTGCCAGCAACAGAGAACAGTATTCACCCCTCCACTTT
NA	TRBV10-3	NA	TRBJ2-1	CATQSQGAYNEQFF	TGTGCCACCCAGTCACAGGGAGCCTACAATGAGCAGTTCTTC
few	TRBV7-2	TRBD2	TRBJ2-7	CAIAAGALDRSSYEQYF	TGTGCCATCGCGGCGGGAGCTCTTGATAGGAGCTCCTACGAGCAGTACTTC
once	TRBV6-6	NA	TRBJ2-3	CASSLGTPRDTDTQYF	TGTGCCAGCAGTCTCGGGACTCCCCGGGACACAGATACGCAGTATTTT
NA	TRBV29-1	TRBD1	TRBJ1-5	CSVGQSNNQPQHF	TGCAGCGTGGGACAGAGCAACAATCAGCCCCAGCATTTT
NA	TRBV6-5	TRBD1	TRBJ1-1	CASSSYLQGRTEAFF	TGTGCCAGCAGTTCCTACTTACAGGGGAGAACTGAAGCTTTCTTT
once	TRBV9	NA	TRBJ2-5	CASSVGGRIQETQYF	TGTGCCAGCAGCGTAGGGGGGCGGATCCAAGAGACCCAGTACTTC
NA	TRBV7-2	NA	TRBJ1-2	CASSSRGLSGYTF	TGTGCCAGCAGTTCCAGGGGTCTATCTGGCTACACCTTC
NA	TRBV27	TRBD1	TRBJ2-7	CASSLFTPGQGLPSSYEQYF	TGTGCCAGCAGTCTATTCACCCCGGGACAGGGGCTTCCTAGCTCCTACGAGCAGTACTTC
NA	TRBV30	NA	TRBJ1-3	CAWSQTSGGNTIYF	TGTGCCTGGAGCCAAACCTCAGGGGGAAACACCATATATTTT
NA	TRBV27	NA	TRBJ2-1	CASSLEFPGWNEQFF	TGTGCCAGCAGTTTAGAGTTTCCGGGGTGGAATGAGCAGTTCTTC
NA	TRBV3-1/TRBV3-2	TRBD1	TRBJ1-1	CASSAGGEAFF	TGTGCCAGCAGCGCAGGGGGTGAAGCTTTCTTT
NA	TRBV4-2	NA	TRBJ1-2	CASSQEAGGKSNGYTF	TGTGCCAGCAGCCAAGAGGCGGGTGGGAAAAGTAATGGCTACACCTTC
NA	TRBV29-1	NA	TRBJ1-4	CSVTRNEKLFF	TGCAGCGTTACCAGGAATGAAAAACTGTTTTTT
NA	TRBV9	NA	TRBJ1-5	CASSVEGGNQPQHF	TGTGCCAGCAGCGTAGAAGGGGGCAATCAGCCCCAGCATTTT
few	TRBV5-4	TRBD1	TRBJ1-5	CASSSGGEQPQHF	TGTGCCAGCAGCTCAGGGGGAGAACAGCCCCAGCATTTT
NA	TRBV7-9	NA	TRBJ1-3	CASREQGTSGNTIYF	TGTGCCAGCAGGGAACAGGGTACCTCTGGAAACACCATATATTTT
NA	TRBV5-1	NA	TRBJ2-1	CASSSAVRGRNNEQFF	TGCGCCAGCAGCTCCGCTGTCCGGGGTCGTAACAATGAGCAGTTCTTC
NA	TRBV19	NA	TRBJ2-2	CASSISYSTGELFF	TGTGCCAGTAGTATATCGTACAGCACCGGGGAGCTGTTTTTT
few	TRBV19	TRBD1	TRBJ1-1	CANRTGGKIEAFF	TGTGCCAACCGAACAGGGGGCAAGATTGAAGCTTTCTTT
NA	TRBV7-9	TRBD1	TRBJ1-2	CASSLGTGGYGYTF	TGTGCCAGCAGCTTAGGGACAGGGGGCTATGGCTACACCTTC
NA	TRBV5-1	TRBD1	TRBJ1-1	CASSPGQGAYDTEAFF	TGCGCCAGCAGCCCAGGACAGGGGGCGTACGACACTGAAGCTTTCTTT
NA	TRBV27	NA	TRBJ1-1	CASSLMGPFADTEAFF	TGTGCCAGCAGTTTAATGGGGCCCTTCGCGGACACTGAAGCTTTCTTT
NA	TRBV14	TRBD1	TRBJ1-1	CASSGYTGGEAFF	TGTGCCAGCAGCGGCTATACAGGGGGTGAAGCTTTCTTT
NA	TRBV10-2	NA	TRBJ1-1	CASSGWSGGTEAFF	TGCGCCAGCAGTGGGTGGTCGGGGGGAACTGAAGCTTTCTTT
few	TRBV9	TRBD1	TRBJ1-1	CASSQETGGFRAFF	TGTGCCAGCAGCCAGGAAACAGGGGGGTTTAGGGCTTTCTTT
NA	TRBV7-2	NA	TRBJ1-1	CASRTTGWANTEAFF	TGTGCCAGCAGGACAACAGGGTGGGCGAACACTGAAGCTTTCTTT
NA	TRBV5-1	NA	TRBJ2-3	CASSLLSDTDTQYF	TGCGCCAGCAGCTTGTTGTCAGACACAGATACGCAGTATTTT
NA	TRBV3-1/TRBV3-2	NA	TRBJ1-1	CASSPRHITNTEAFF	TGTGCCAGCAGCCCCAGGCACATCACGAACACTGAAGCTTTCTTT
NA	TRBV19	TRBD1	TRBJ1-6	CASSMQGGNSPLHF	TGTGCCAGTAGTATGCAGGGGGGCAATTCACCCCTCCACTTT
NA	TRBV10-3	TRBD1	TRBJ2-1	CAISEFSGGVYNEQFF	TGTGCCATCAGTGAATTTTCAGGGGGCGTGTACAATGAGCAGTTCTTC
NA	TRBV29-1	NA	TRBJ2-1	CSVEESLAGNEQFF	TGCAGCGTTGAAGAATCGCTCGCGGGGAATGAGCAGTTCTTC
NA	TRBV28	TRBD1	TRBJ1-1	CASLGQGSNTEAFF	TGTGCCAGCCTGGGACAGGGATCGAACACTGAAGCTTTCTTT
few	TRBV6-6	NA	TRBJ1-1	CASLGAGTEAFF	TGTGCCAGCCTAGGCGCCGGTACTGAAGCTTTCTTT
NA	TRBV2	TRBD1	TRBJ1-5	CASSEQGARSNQPQHF	TGTGCCAGCAGTGAACAGGGGGCCCGTTCTAATCAGCCCCAGCATTTT
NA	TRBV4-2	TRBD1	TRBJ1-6	CASGLQGRNSPLHF	TGTGCCAGCGGTCTACAGGGGCGCAATTCACCCCTCCACTTT
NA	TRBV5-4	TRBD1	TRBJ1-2	CASSIPGQRFYGYTF	TGTGCCAGCAGCATACCGGGACAGCGGTTCTATGGCTACACCTTC